One and the same sample provided the 26 T cell receptor beta chains below, sequenced in a study of spatial heterogeneity in lung cancer. The time point denotes: blood at routine non-recurrence follow-up after resection. MiXCR was run by TCRdb on the 5' RACE reads, yielding one entry per CDR3 protein. In the table there are about 10,000 distinct CDR3 sequences, 21% of which are singletons. The specimen comprised PBMCs, sampled at follow-up. These TCRs come from a male donor with early-stage non-small cell lung cancer.

The table lists this clonotype with many counts. The chain couples TRBV27 to TRBJ2-5; 13 bases align to TRBD2. Germline CDR1 is MNHEY and CDR2 is SMNVEV (reference sequence). Trimming at V came to 5 bases and at J to 2 bases, leaving 5 bases not matched to a gene. This CDR3 spans 16 amino acids. CDR3 DNA: TGTGCCAGCAGTGTGACTAGCGGGAGGCCGCAAGAGACCCAGTACTTC. Translating it yields CASSVTSGRPQETQYF.

At least ten counts were recorded for this clonotype. The chain has TRBV20-1 and TRBJ2-7, with D unresolved. The CDR3 runs to 12 residues. Germline V gene lookup returns CDR1 DFQATT and CDR2 SNEGSKA (reference sequence). With 1 base removed from V and 2 bases from J, the gap between germline ends came to 6 bases. DNA of the CDR3: TGCAGTGCTAGAGGCGGAGCCTACGAGCAGTACTTC. Translation: CSARGGAYEQYF.

This clonotype occurred many times. The chain joins TRBV28 to TRBJ2-1; D not certain. This CDR3 region has 10 residues. The V gene's germline CDR1 is MDHEN and CDR2 SYDVKM. The V end lost 7 bases, the J end lost 7 bases, and 5 bases lay between the germline ends. CDR3 sequence reads: CASNGNEQFF. CDR3 in DNA: TGTGCCAGCAATGGGAATGAGCAGTTCTTC.

The chain couples TRBV28 to TRBJ2-1; TRBD1 matches 9 bases. The CDR3 runs 16 residues. V gave up 5 bases and J gave up 1 base; unmatched junction bases: 6. The germline V gene has CDR1 MDHEN and CDR2 SYDVKM. CDR3 residues: CASSPRDRASYNEQFF. CDR3 nucleotides: TGTGCCAGCAGTCCCCGGGACAGGGCTTCCTACAATGAGCAGTTCTTC. Variable domain in full (rest from reference TRBV28 and TRBJ2-1): DVKVTQSSRYLVKRTGEKVFLECVQDMDHENMFWYRQDPGLGLRLIYFSYDVKMKEKGDIPEGYSVSREKKERFSLILESASTNQTSMYLCASSPRDRASYNEQFFGPGTRLTVL.

Written as DNA, the CDR3 is TGTGCCAGCAGTTCCCATGGAGCGGGAGGGGGTGAGCAGTACTTC. Translated, it gives CASSSHGAGGGEQYF. V and J are TRBV28 and TRBJ2-7; 10 bases are shared with TRBD2. Germline values: CDR1 MDHEN, CDR2 SYDVKM. The CDR3 is 15 residues long. The junction had 10 bases not matched to a gene; V was cut back by 4 bases and J by 7 bases.

This clonotype was seen ten or more times. CDR3 nucleotides: TGTGCCAGCAGTTTTCCCGGCGGCGGCTACACCTTC. Amino acid sequence: CASSFPGGGYTF. The chain links TRBV28 to TRBJ1-2; D not resolved. This CDR3 is 12 amino acids long. From germline, CDR1 is MDHEN and CDR2 SYDVKM. V was shortened by 3 bases and J by 8 bases, with 10 bases between the two germline ends.

This clonotype was picked up many times. The chain has TRBV5-1 and TRBJ2-3; TRBD2 aligns across 9 bases. This CDR3 contains 14 residues. The germline V gene encodes CDR1 SGHRS and CDR2 YFSETQ. V lost 7 bases to trimming and J lost 5 bases; unmatched junction nucleotides: 8. This chain's CDR3 is CASAGEAGGDTQYF. CDR3 sequence (DNA): TGCGCCAGCGCAGGGGAAGCGGGAGGAGATACGCAGTATTTT.

This clonotype has a handful of counts. This chain connects TRBV6-2 or TRBV6-3 to TRBJ2-5; 8 bases map to TRBD2. Unmatched junction bases numbered 12, after V lost 8 bases and J lost 4 bases. CDR3 length: 15 amino acids. Germline CDR1 reads MNHEY; CDR2 reads SVGEGT. CDR3 DNA sequence: TGTGCCAGCTCCTATAGCGGGATGTTTAGAGAGACCCAGTACTTC. Amino acid sequence: CASSYSGMFRETQYF.

The rearrangement joins TRBV12-3 or TRBV12-4 to TRBJ2-5; 7 nucleotides agree with TRBD1. There are 13 residues in the CDR3. Trimming at V came to 10 bases and at J to 5 bases, leaving 10 bases not matched to a gene. CDR3 residues: CAISQGERETQYF. CDR3 DNA sequence: TGTGCCATTTCCCAGGGGGAGAGGGAGACCCAGTACTTC.

This chain links TRBV3-1 with TRBJ1-6, with 8 bases identical to TRBD1. The CDR3 spans 13 residues. Germline V gene data show CDR1 as LGHDT and CDR2 as YNNKEL (reference sequence). J lost 9 bases, V lost 4 bases, and 2 bases had no gene match. CDR3 protein: CASSPDRASPLHF. CDR3 DNA: TGTGCCAGCAGCCCGGACAGGGCTTCACCCCTCCACTTT.

By proportion, this clonotype is medium-sized (0.01 to 0.1%). The chain carries TRBV5-1 and TRBJ2-1, with D hard to call. This CDR3 spans 14 amino acids. Trimming cost V 1 base and J 6 bases, with 11 bases left between them. Germline CDR1 SGHRS, CDR2 YFSETQ. The CDR3 DNA reads TGCGCCAGCAGCTTGTGGTGGCAAAGCAATGAGCAGTTCTTC. Protein product: CASSLWWQSNEQFF. The variable domain in full, completed from reference TRBV5-1 and TRBJ2-1, reads KAGVTQTPRYLIKTRGQQVTLSCSPISGHRSVSWYQQTPGQGLQFLFEYFSETQRNKGNFPGRFSGRQFSNSRSEMNVSTLELGDSALYLCASSLWWQSNEQFFGPGTRLTVL.

This clonotype was counted ten times or more. The V gene is TRBV5-6, the J gene TRBJ2-7; TRBD1 agrees at 8 bases. Germline assignment: CDR1 SGHDT and CDR2 YYEEEE. V lost 4 bases and J lost 2; bases outside the gene matches: 5. This CDR3 region has 14 residues. The CDR3 reads CASSRTGSPYEQYF. In nucleotides, the CDR3 is TGTGCCAGCAGCCGGACAGGGAGCCCCTACGAGCAGTACTTC.

This clonotype was seen many times. V is TRBV28 and J is TRBJ2-3, with TRBD1 identical over 10 bases. After removal of 6 bases from V and 3 bases from J, the junction contained 9 bases not matched to a gene. Germline V gene sequence: CDR1 MDHEN, CDR2 SYDVKM. This CDR3 region has 16 residues. CDR3 nucleotides: TGTGCCAGCAGCCCTCTACGGGACAGGGGAACAGATACGCAGTATTTT. Amino acid sequence: CASSPLRDRGTDTQYF. The full variable domain, its missing parts supplied by reference TRBV28 and TRBJ2-3, is DVKVTQSSRYLVKRTGEKVFLECVQDMDHENMFWYRQDPGLGLRLIYFSYDVKMKEKGDIPEGYSVSREKKERFSLILESASTNQTSMYLCASSPLRDRGTDTQYFGPGTRLTVL.

This clonotype was found many times. The chain links TRBV24-1 to TRBJ2-7; 8 bases match TRBD1. Looked up from germline, CDR1 is KGHDR and CDR2 is SFDVKD. V shed 4 bases, J shed 8 bases, and the junction held 12 bases outside the gene matches. This CDR3 spans 15 amino acids. Here the CDR3 reads CATSEPGQGGGKQYF. Written as DNA, the CDR3 is TGTGCCACCAGTGAGCCCGGACAGGGTGGGGGGAAGCAGTACTTC.

J is TRBJ1-4 and V is TRBV6-5; D uncertain. The CDR3 runs to 14 residues. Germline V CDR1 and CDR2: MNHEY, SVGAGI. V was cut by 4 bases and J by 5 bases, with 11 bases left in between. The CDR3 DNA sequence: TGTGCCAGCAGTTTCCGGCAGCCAAATGAAAAACTGTTTTTT. Its translation: CASSFRQPNEKLFF.

This clonotype was seen more than once but under ten times. The chain is built from TRBV29-1 and TRBJ1-1; tentative D call: TRBD1 (5 bases). There are 14 residues in the CDR3. CDR1 is SQVTM, CDR2 ANQGSEA, per germline. Trimming removed 5 bases from V and 7 bases from J, with 20 bases in between. The CDR3 reads CSVQVIGGVVEAFF. In DNA form, the CDR3 reads TGCAGCGTTCAAGTGATTGGGGGAGTAGTTGAAGCTTTCTTT. Combining the CDR3 with reference TRBV29-1 and TRBJ1-1 gives the whole variable domain SAVISQKPSRDICQRGTSLTIQCQVDSQVTMMFWYRQQPGQSLTLIATANQGSEATYESGFVIDKFPISRPNLTFSTLTVSNMSPEDSSIYLCSVQVIGGVVEAFFGQGTRLTVV.

This clonotype was counted only a few times. The chain recombines TRBV5-5 with TRBJ2-3; D perhaps matches TRBD2 (5 bases). The CDR3 extends over 16 amino acids. Trimming cost V 4 bases and J 2 bases, with 17 bases left between them. The V gene's germline CDR1 is SGHKS and CDR2 YYEKEE (reference sequence). CDR3 in amino acids: CASSPAGLAPTDTQYF. The CDR3 bases are TGTGCCAGCAGCCCAGCCGGACTTGCACCCACAGATACGCAGTATTTT.

V and J are TRBV10-3 and TRBJ2-6; D perhaps matches TRBD2 (6 bases). V dropped 5 bases and J dropped 0 bases, with 14 bases sitting between them. Germline-derived CDR1 and CDR2 are ENHRY and SYGVKD. The CDR3 has 17 residues. CDR3 amino acids: CAISSSGLSSGANVLTF. The CDR3 DNA follows: TGTGCCATCAGTTCGTCGGGACTGAGCTCTGGGGCCAACGTCCTGACTTTC.

The chain uses TRBV7-3 and TRBJ2-3; D uncertain. The CDR3 runs to 14 residues. Trimming pared 5 bases from V and 0 bases from J, leaving 9 bases between. CDR1 and CDR2 (germline): SGHTA, FQGTGA. The CDR3 DNA sequence: TGTGCCAGCAGCATCCATCCTAGCACAGATACGCAGTATTTT. Protein: CASSIHPSTDTQYF.

This clonotype is deemed medium-sized (0.01 to 0.1%). V usage is TRBV19 and J usage is TRBJ2-7; possible D gene TRBD2, 6 bases. Germline lookup yields CDR1 LNHDA and CDR2 SQIVND (reference sequence). The V gene lost 6 bases and the J gene lost 3 bases, with 6 bases spanning the gap. The CDR3 has 11 residues. CDR3 DNA: TGTGCCAGTAGCGGGGGCTACGAGCAGTACTTC. Its translation is CASSGGYEQYF.

Relative to its sample, this clonotype is medium-sized (0.01 to 0.1%). The chain recombines TRBV7-2 with TRBJ2-1, with D possibly TRBD2 on 7 matching bases. The V gene's germline CDR1 is SGHTA and CDR2 FQGNSA. This CDR3 comprises 16 residues. V was clipped by 2 bases and J by 8 bases, with 19 bases between them. The CDR3 loop is CASSLLSGGRFDEQFF. The CDR3 DNA follows: TGTGCCAGCAGCTTACTCTCGGGGGGCAGGTTCGATGAGCAGTTCTTC.

This clonotype was picked up many times. J is TRBJ1-2 and V is TRBV29-1, with D unresolved. Germline CDR1 SQVTM, CDR2 ANQGSEA. This CDR3 has 11 amino acids. Trimming left V 6 bases short and J 3 bases short, with 8 bases between. The CDR3 is CSVGQDYGYTF. DNA for the CDR3: TGCAGCGTAGGGCAGGACTATGGCTACACCTTC.

This clonotype was observed many times. The genes are TRBV28 and TRBJ1-4, with a possible D match to TRBD1 (5 bases). Germline-derived CDR1 and CDR2 are MDHEN and SYDVKM. This CDR3 has 16 residues. Trimming took off 6 bases at V and 6 bases at J, with 20 bases between the two ends. DNA of the CDR3: TGTGCCAGCAGCCCCAACCGGGGGACCGCTTATGAAAAACTGTTTTTT. Residues: CASSPNRGTAYEKLFF.

V and J are TRBV12-3 or TRBV12-4 and TRBJ2-7; 10 bases map to TRBD2. V lost 8 bases, J lost 6 bases, and 10 bases stayed unmatched. The CDR3 sequence is 14 residues long. The CDR3 DNA follows: TGTGCCAGCGGGCTAGCGGGAGATCGGGGCGAGCAGTACTTC. Residues: CASGLAGDRGEQYF.

This clonotype was seen at least ten times. This sequence joins TRBV18 and TRBJ1-5, with no clear D. The CDR3 loop spans 14 amino acids. CDR1 and CDR2 from the germline V gene are KGHSH and LQKENI. Trimming cost V 2 bases and J 4 bases, with 9 bases left between them. The CDR3 is CASSPDGVNQPQHF. The CDR3 bases are TGTGCCAGCTCACCAGACGGGGTTAATCAGCCCCAGCATTTT.

Within the sample, this clonotype is medium-sized. This chain links TRBV5-1 with TRBJ2-7; TRBD1 or TRBD2 may be the D gene (6 bases each). Looked up from germline, CDR1 is SGHRS and CDR2 is YFSETQ. The CDR3 consists of 15 residues. Trimming took 0 bases from V and 6 from J, leaving 16 bases between them. The CDR3 DNA reads TGCGCCAGCAGCTTGGAGTGGGGGGCGTTTACCGAGCAGTACTTC. Translated: CASSLEWGAFTEQYF. The whole variable domain, remainder taken from reference TRBV5-1 and TRBJ2-7, is KAGVTQTPRYLIKTRGQQVTLSCSPISGHRSVSWYQQTPGQGLQFLFEYFSETQRNKGNFPGRFSGRQFSNSRSEMNVSTLELGDSALYLCASSLEWGAFTEQYFGPGTRLTVT.